The entry that follows covers one T cell receptor (beta chain) sequence. This clonotype was counted between two and nine times. Its binding antigen is unknown. No base quality information exists; no much larger clone differs at one position. The donors were 40 or so Caucasian individuals from Russia, aged roughly 6 to 100 years, who were systemically healthy. About 9.1 milliliters of peripheral blood were collected from each donor into EDTA-treated Vacutainer tubes. Ficoll-Paque density-gradient centrifugation was used to isolate PBMCs, with at least 7 million obtained per sample. Total RNA was extracted from PBMCs with Trizol reagent, with at least 6 micrograms obtained per sample. For every donor, flow cytometry on a PBMC aliquot measured the percentage of naive CD45RAhigh/CD27high T cells. The method was 5' RACE. TCRdb lists the instrument as Illumina HiSeq 2500. A second about 7 to 12 cycle PCR used a sample-barcoded 5' primer and a J-beta primer mix. A template-switch 5' adaptor carrying 12 random nucleotides introduced a unique molecular identifier onto each TCR beta cDNA molecule. Each sample yielded at least 2.5 million CDR3-containing paired-end reads. First-strand cDNA synthesis was performed from all RNA using the Mint cDNA synthesis kit, with priming by a TRBC-specific oligonucleotide. Following uracil-DNA glycosylase treatment, a first 18-cycle PCR with universal primers M1SS and BC2_uni_R was performed on all cDNA. For the original study's pipeline: For normalization, 1 million high-quality reads, each with a distinct molecular identifier, were randomly selected from each sample. Reads with shared molecular identifiers were discarded instead of being binned into consensus sequences. MiTCR, with a Q25 quality threshold and the strictest error-elimination algorithm, was used for CDR3 identification, clonotype clustering and error correction. A nonparametric unseen species model with Euler transformation was used to estimate lower-bound total TCR beta diversity. Using fastp trimming at Q25 and MiXCR clonotype assembly, TCRdb reanalyzed the public sequencing data and kept in-frame beta chains. Rows with one shared CDR3 protein collapse into an entry with the most common genes and DNA. The V and J calls here are based on TCRdb, not the publication. Across this sample there are about 680,000 distinct CDR3 sequences, with around 49% seen only once. The top ten constitute 30% to 40% of the sample.

The sample belongs to a study of blood T cells in healthy people across ages (dated by TCRdb to the mid-2010s). Describing the broader study: In model experiments, roughly one uniquely barcoded TCR beta cDNA molecule per two T cells was captured by template switching. To track age-related changes in TCR beta repertoire diversity, the study relied on deep sequencing normalized with unique cDNA molecular identifiers. Donors were grouped into four age groups: young (average roughly 17 years), middle-aged (39), aged (about 60) and long-lived (over 80). To avoid experimental bias, donors of different ages were distributed randomly across sequencing lanes. The study analyzed two additional independent replicas of 1 million unique cDNA reads from the same blood draw for two donors, one aged 18 to 30 and one aged 80 or older. General conclusions and limits of the study: Estimates of total diversity from one million sequenced T cells were regarded as lower bounds and underestimates. The long-lived group showed more naive CD4+ T cells, fewer expanded clones and increased TCR diversity than the aged group, suggesting age selection. Conclusive comparison of naive and antigen-experienced compartments was prevented by the profiling of bulk unsorted PBMCs. As age increased, observed TCR beta diversity per million T cells dropped in a roughly linear way, and a significant reduction was already evident by age 40. Because donor CMV infection status was unknown, age-related changes in expanded clonotypes were potentially confounded. The percentage of naive T cells measured by flow cytometry correlated strongly with observed TCR beta diversity.

Looking up the germline V gene (reference sequence) yields CDR1 PRHDT and CDR2 FYEKMQ. CDR3 length: 15 amino acids, cysteine to phenylalanine. Only CDR3 DNA remains: 45 bases, in frame from the first base. Compared with germline, V lacks 3 bases and J lacks 5 bases; bases without a gene match: 9. What was sequenced was blood. The rearrangement joined TRBV13 to TRBJ2-7; 8 middle bases align to TRBD2. The sequence was collected from a woman between 55 and 75 years old in good health. The bases are TGTGCCAGCAGCTTCGGGGTAGCGGGGTCCCACGAGCAGTACTTC. This codes for CASSFGVAGSHEQYF.